The clone carrying this TCR beta chain occurred many times. Each CDR3 protein gets one entry after TCRdb re-called the 5' RACE reads with MiXCR. The table lists about 44,000 distinct CDR3 sequences, under 6.5% of them singletons. This entry belongs to a study of neurological immune-mediated disorders. Germline V lookup: CDR1 SGHRS, CDR2 YFSETQ. CDR3 length equals 15 residues. V shed 4 bases, J shed 0 bases, and the junction held 6 bases outside the gene matches. V gene TRBV5-1 combines with J gene TRBJ2-7; 8 bases match TRBD1. This TCR was sampled from a woman aged 40 to 49 in good health. Sequencing was carried out using CD4+ T cells from blood. Here the CDR3 reads CASSTGQANSYEQYF. CDR3 in DNA: TGCGCCAGCAGCACGGGACAGGCGAACTCCTACGAGCAGTACTTC.